The rows below give T cell receptor beta chains drawn from one sample of a study of blood T cell repertoires in COVID-19. Some clones are missing from TCRdb's copy, which holds only in-frame ones; the method was immunoSEQ multiplex PCR. The table records around 190,000 clones, 82% of them present only once. The specimen sequenced was peripheral blood. The receptors come from a woman aged 55-69 years with COVID-19, enrolled during active disease. The CDR3 runs from the conserved cysteine through the conserved F or W. D genes are given only for firm matches. Size tells how often a clone was seen (once, few, many) or the class of an expanded clone, and some rows leave it out.

V	J	size	D	CDR3	DNA
TRBV7-9	TRBJ2-1	NA	NA	CASTLSNSYNEQFF	TGTGCCAGCACCCTTAGTAACTCCTACAATGAGCAGTTCTTC
TRBV24-1	TRBJ2-3	NA	TRBD2	CATSGTVVAGADTQYF	TGTGCCACCAGTGGGACTGTGGTAGCGGGGGCAGATACGCAGTATTTT
TRBV30	TRBJ1-5	NA	NA	CAWSVIGNQPQHF	TGTGCCTGGAGTGTAATAGGCAATCAGCCCCAGCATTTT
TRBV28	TRBJ2-2	NA	NA	CASSLPGWWTGELFF	TGTGCCAGCAGTTTACCGGGGTGGTGGACCGGGGAGCTGTTTTTT
TRBV28	TRBJ1-2	NA	NA	CASSFLGSYGYTF	TGTGCCAGCAGTTTCCTAGGGAGCTATGGCTACACCTTC
TRBV30	TRBJ1-2	NA	NA	CAWSTGSWKGYTF	TGTGCCTGGAGTACAGGATCGTGGAAAGGCTACACCTTC
TRBV2	TRBJ1-2	NA	TRBD1	CASSLGQLRGYTF	TGTGCCAGCAGTTTGGGACAGCTGCGGGGCTACACCTTC
TRBV19	TRBJ1-1	few	NA	CASRSGGRWNTEAFF	TGTGCCAGTAGATCCGGTGGCAGGTGGAACACTGAAGCTTTCTTT
TRBV28	TRBJ1-3	NA	TRBD1	CASSDPARGGNTIYF	TGTGCCAGCAGCGACCCCGCCAGGGGGGGAAACACCATATATTTT
TRBV3-1/TRBV3-2	TRBJ1-2	NA	NA	CASSQDGRGNYGYTF	TGTGCCAGCAGCCAAGATGGGCGGGGGAACTATGGCTACACCTTC
TRBV7-3	TRBJ2-3	NA	TRBD2	CASSLLAGETDTQYF	TGTGCCAGCAGCTTACTAGCGGGAGAAACAGATACGCAGTATTTT
TRBV6-5	TRBJ1-2	NA	TRBD1	CASSRDSANYGYTF	TGTGCCAGCAGTCGGGACAGCGCTAACTATGGCTACACCTTC
TRBV4-3	TRBJ2-1	NA	TRBD2	CASSQGPGGYNEQFF	TGCGCCAGCAGCCAAGGTCCGGGGGGGTACAATGAGCAGTTCTTC
TRBV27	TRBJ1-4	NA	NA	CASSVQGTTNEKLFF	TGTGCCAGCAGTGTACAGGGAACAACTAATGAAAAACTGTTTTTT
TRBV4-3	TRBJ2-1	NA	TRBD1	CASSQDSGGASYNEQFF	TGCGCCAGCAGCCAAGATTCAGGGGGAGCTTCCTACAATGAGCAGTTCTTC
TRBV29-1	TRBJ1-1	NA	TRBD1	CSVVGDRGIEAFF	TGCAGCGTTGTTGGGGACAGGGGTATCGAAGCTTTCTTT
TRBV5-1	TRBJ2-1	NA	TRBD1	CASSQGQGSYNEQFF	TGCGCCAGCAGCCAGGGACAGGGTTCCTACAATGAGCAGTTCTTC
TRBV9	TRBJ2-5	NA	NA	CASSVGPGRETQYF	TGTGCCAGCAGCGTAGGTCCAGGGAGGGAGACCCAGTACTTC
TRBV28	TRBJ2-2	once	NA	CASQDPSAGELFF	TGTGCCAGCCAAGATCCCTCGGCCGGGGAGCTGTTTTTT
TRBV10-3	TRBJ2-7	NA	TRBD2	CAISEVSGTEQYF	TGTGCCATCAGTGAGGTTAGCGGGACCGAGCAGTACTTC
TRBV27	TRBJ2-6	NA	TRBD1	CASSSGTGVSGANVLTF	TGTGCCAGCAGTTCGGGAACAGGGGTCTCTGGGGCCAACGTCCTGACTTTC
TRBV19	TRBJ2-6	NA	NA	CASKAGTGANVLTF	TGTGCCAGTAAGGCAGGGACTGGGGCCAACGTCCTGACTTTC
TRBV28	TRBJ1-2	NA	TRBD1	CASSSAGQGNYGYTF	TGTGCCAGCAGTTCGGCGGGACAGGGAAACTATGGCTACACCTTC
TRBV6-6	TRBJ2-3	few	TRBD2	CASSPHGVAGSTDTQYF	TGTGCCAGCAGTCCCCATGGAGTAGCGGGGAGCACAGATACGCAGTATTTT
TRBV9	TRBJ2-1	NA	TRBD2	CASSVAGGGIYNEQFF	TGTGCCAGCAGCGTAGCTGGCGGGGGGATTTACAATGAGCAGTTCTTC
TRBV6-6	TRBJ1-4	NA	TRBD1	CASSLWTGNEKLFF	TGTGCCAGCAGTCTATGGACAGGGAATGAAAAACTGTTTTTT
TRBV28	TRBJ2-5	once	TRBD1	CASSPQTGVETQYF	TGTGCCAGCAGCCCTCAGACAGGGGTTGAGACCCAGTACTTC
TRBV7-3	TRBJ2-1	NA	TRBD1	CASSLTGGAGAEQFF	TGTGCCAGCAGCCTAACAGGGGGCGCAGGTGCTGAGCAGTTCTTC
TRBV2	TRBJ1-4	NA	TRBD1	CASNQQGTNEKLFF	TGTGCCAGCAACCAACAGGGGACTAATGAAAAACTGTTTTTT
TRBV25-1	TRBJ2-1	many	NA	CASSENRTAPRNEQFF	TGTGCCAGCAGTGAAAATAGGACTGCCCCTCGGAATGAGCAGTTCTTC
TRBV2	TRBJ1-6	NA	TRBD1	CASRIDRDNSPLHF	TGTGCCAGCAGGATTGACAGGGATAATTCACCCCTCCACTTT
TRBV7-3	TRBJ2-2	NA	NA	CASSPQRTNTGELFF	TGTGCCAGCAGTCCCCAGCGAACGAACACCGGGGAGCTGTTTTTT
TRBV24-1	TRBJ2-1	NA	NA	CATSDPTPGDNEQFF	TGTGCCACCAGTGATCCCACCCCGGGGGACAATGAGCAGTTCTTC
TRBV6-2/TRBV6-3	TRBJ1-2	once	NA	CASSADLGGYGYTF	TGTGCCAGCAGCGCCGACCTTGGAGGCTATGGCTACACCTTC
TRBV11-2	TRBJ1-5	few	NA	CASSLDLPGQPQHF	TGTGCCAGCAGCTTAGATCTCCCGGGGCAGCCCCAGCATTTT